This passage covers 27 T cell receptor beta chains from one sample sequenced in a study of T cells expressing NK-cell markers. After re-calling the 5' RACE reads, TCRdb lists one entry per CDR3 protein, DNA absent. This table lists about 390,000 distinct CDR3 sequences. The sequenced sample consisted of blood T cells: a sorted CD56 or NKG2C T cell subset, CD4+ or CD8+ T cells, or bulk PBMC T cells (not recorded which). The source of these receptors is a woman between 45 and 65 years old in good health.

The CDR3 loop reads CSAREGGAATQYF. The chain is built from TRBV20-1 and TRBJ2-5; checking the TCRdb D call of TRBD1 is not possible without DNA. The CDR3 is 13 amino acids. Germline V CDR1 and CDR2: DFQATT, SNEGSKA (reference sequence).

This chain joins TRBV19 and TRBJ2-3; TCRdb's D call of TRBD2 is untestable without DNA. This CDR3 is built from 14 residues. Germline CDR1 LNHDA, CDR2 SQIVND (reference sequence). The CDR3 loop is CASSMTSGRDTQYF.

The chain combines TRBV7-9 with TRBJ2-1. The CDR3 is made up of 15 amino acids. CDR1 SEHNR and CDR2 FQNEAQ come from the germline V gene (reference sequence). The CDR3 region is CASSTTDTSYNEQFF.

The CDR3 protein is CASSFTGGEKLFF. The rearrangement joins TRBV12-3 or TRBV12-4 to TRBJ1-4; the D call from TCRdb, TRBD1, cannot be confirmed without DNA. The CDR3 consists of 13 residues.

The genes are TRBV12-3 or TRBV12-4 and TRBJ2-3; as DNA is missing, the TRBD2 call by TCRdb cannot be tested. The CDR3 runs to 14 residues. The CDR3 loop reads CASSPPEGREPQYF.

This chain connects TRBV12-3 or TRBV12-4 to TRBJ2-2. This CDR3 is 14 amino acids long. CDR3 in amino acids: CASRKSPNTGELFF.

The chain is built from TRBV9 and TRBJ2-3; TCRdb's assignment of TRBD2 cannot be checked, as there is no DNA. The germline V gene has CDR1 SGDLS and CDR2 YYNGEE. CDR3 length: 16 residues. Here the CDR3 reads CASSSDLAWGTDTQYF.

Here the CDR3 reads CASSVVPSRETQYF. The rearrangement uses TRBV9 and TRBJ2-5; TCRdb gives TRBD2 as the D gene, but with no DNA this cannot be confirmed. The CDR3 extends over 14 amino acids. CDR1 SGDLS and CDR2 YYNGEE come from the germline V gene.

The rearrangement joins TRBV30 to TRBJ2-7; the TRBD1 assignment by TCRdb is unverifiable without DNA. CDR1 GTSNPN and CDR2 SVGIG come from the germline V gene (reference sequence). This CDR3 has 15 residues. The CDR3 loop reads CAWSLWRGYSYEQYF.

The CDR3 sequence: CASGKQGNQPQHF. This chain joins TRBV2 and TRBJ1-5; the D call from TCRdb, TRBD1, cannot be confirmed without DNA. Germline V gives CDR1 SNHLY, CDR2 FYNNEI. The CDR3 runs to 13 residues.

The chain uses TRBV18 and TRBJ2-7. The CDR3 contains 14 residues. Germline CDR1 KGHSH, CDR2 LQKENI. The CDR3 protein is CASSRSERTYEQYF.

The J gene is TRBJ2-7, the V gene TRBV12-3 or TRBV12-4; checking the TCRdb D call of TRBD1 is not possible without DNA. The CDR3 runs 15 residues. CDR3 loop: CASSYVWAGSYEQYF.

The gene calls are TRBV27 and TRBJ2-7; TCRdb calls TRBD1, which cannot be checked without DNA. Germline CDR1 reads MNHEY; CDR2 reads SMNVEV (reference sequence). This CDR3 is built from 15 residues. The CDR3 loop is CASSRRDRASYEQYF.

The chain employs TRBV7-9 and TRBJ1-1; TCRdb names TRBD1, which stays unverified in the absence of DNA. Germline V CDR1 and CDR2: SEHNR, FQNEAQ (reference sequence). The CDR3 length is 14 residues. The CDR3 loop reads CASSSAGTDTEAFF.

The chain uses TRBV5-1 and TRBJ2-1; TCRdb's D gene call, TRBD1, goes unchecked for lack of DNA. Germline CDR1 reads SGHRS; CDR2 reads YFSETQ. The CDR3 has 15 residues. CDR3 residues: CASSPGTRGDNEQFF. Looking up the rest from reference TRBV5-1 and TRBJ2-1 gives the full variable domain: KAGVTQTPRYLIKTRGQQVTLSCSPISGHRSVSWYQQTPGQGLQFLFEYFSETQRNKGNFPGRFSGRQFSNSRSEMNVSTLELGDSALYLCASSPGTRGDNEQFFGPGTRLTVL.

The chain combines TRBV20-1 with TRBJ2-4; the TCRdb D gene call, TRBD2, has no DNA to confirm it. Germline lookup yields CDR1 DFQATT and CDR2 SNEGSKA (reference sequence). This CDR3 spans 19 amino acids. The CDR3 spells CSARDFLGLAGVTKNIQYF.

The chain uses TRBV7-2 and TRBJ2-2; with no DNA, the TCRdb D assignment of TRBD2 cannot be verified. The CDR3 runs 15 residues. Germline CDR1 is SGHTA and CDR2 is FQGNSA. CDR3 sequence reads: CASSLATTSPGELFF.

The chain uses TRBV12-3 or TRBV12-4 and TRBJ2-3; as DNA is missing, the TRBD1 call by TCRdb cannot be tested. The CDR3 length is 16 residues. CDR3 loop: CASSHHRGLGTDTQYF.

The V gene is TRBV15, the J gene TRBJ2-1; TCRdb gives TRBD2 as the D gene, but with no DNA this cannot be confirmed. The CDR3 has 14 amino acids. Germline-derived CDR1 and CDR2 are LNHNV and YYDKDF (reference sequence). CDR3 in amino acids: CATRAGVVNNEQFF. The whole variable domain, filled in from reference TRBV15 and TRBJ2-1, reads DAMVIQNPRYQVTQFGKPVTLSCSQTLNHNVMYWYQQKSSQAPKLLFHYYDKDFNNEADTPDNFQSRRPNTSFCFLDIRSPGLGDTAMYLCATRAGVVNNEQFFGPGTRLTVL.

V is TRBV9 and J is TRBJ1-1. The germline V gene has CDR1 SGDLS and CDR2 YYNGEE. The CDR3 runs 14 residues. The CDR3: CASSVGSKETEAFF.

The chain carries TRBV12-3 or TRBV12-4 and TRBJ2-5; TCRdb names TRBD1, which stays unverified in the absence of DNA. CDR3 length: 15 residues. The CDR3 sequence is CASTTYRVLGETQYF.

This chain joins TRBV4-2 and TRBJ2-1; TCRdb reports TRBD2, a call that lacks DNA to check it against. The germline V gene has CDR1 LGHNA and CDR2 YNFKEQ. This CDR3 region has 20 residues. The CDR3 region is CASSQDAREGLAGVRNEQFF.

This rearrangement joins TRBV11-2 to TRBJ1-3. The CDR3 consists of 16 residues. Germline-derived CDR1 and CDR2 are SGHAT and FQNNGV. The CDR3: CASSSTPTFSGNTIYF.

The rearrangement links TRBV20-1 to TRBJ1-2; lacking DNA, the TRBD1 call made by TCRdb goes unchecked. Germline V gene lookup returns CDR1 DFQATT and CDR2 SNEGSKA (reference sequence). This CDR3 is 14 amino acids long. The CDR3: CSARDPGGKHGYTF.

The rearrangement uses TRBV6-2 or TRBV6-3 and TRBJ2-3; TCRdb picks TRBD2, but there is no DNA to check that call. Germline V CDR1 and CDR2: MNHEY, SVGEGT. CDR3 length equals 16 residues. The CDR3 region is CASSPRGWGDTDTQYF.

The V and J genes are TRBV3-1 and TRBJ2-2. This CDR3 contains 16 residues. Germline V gives CDR1 LGHDT, CDR2 YNNKEL (reference sequence). This CDR3 reads CASSQLNLAVGGELFF.

The chain recombines TRBV10-3 with TRBJ2-5; TCRdb's D call of TRBD2 is untestable without DNA. The CDR3 runs to 18 residues. Germline V lookup: CDR1 ENHRY, CDR2 SYGVKD. CDR3 in amino acids: CAISGTPGLAGNRGTQYF.